This T cell receptor beta chain was profiled in a study of T-cell memory formation after mild COVID-19. A 5'RACE reaction primed in the constant segment made cDNA libraries of TCR alpha and TCR beta, and these carried sample barcodes and UMIs. TCRdb passed the 5' RACE reads through MiXCR, listing each CDR3 protein once. The sample lists approximately 570,000 distinct CDR3 sequences, 15% to 20% seen once, with around 13% in the top ten. V lost 2 bases to trimming and J lost 4 bases; unmatched junction nucleotides: 5. The CDR3 is 16 amino acids. Germline V gives CDR1 SGHRS, CDR2 YFSETQ. Sequencing was done on a sample of PBMCs or a T cell subset sorted from them (not recorded which). The rearrangement joins TRBV5-1 to TRBJ2-1, with 11 bases identical to TRBD2. The TCR sequence derives from an adult woman who had mild COVID-19 (a few samples of this study predate the infection). Cell type and time point are not known. CDR3 residues: CASSLLAGEIYNEQFF. Written as DNA, the CDR3 is TGCGCCAGCAGCTTACTAGCGGGGGAAATTTACAATGAGCAGTTCTTC.